The 17 T cell receptor beta chains below were found in one sample sequenced in a study of beta chain features in type 1 diabetes. Whole-study results and caveats: Significant though moderate, a shortening of TCRB CDR3s appeared in all four CD4+ subsets of Type 1 diabetes patients.

Which antigens these TCRs recognize remains unknown. Sequencing targeted expressed TCRB transcripts, as all isolated RNA had been reverse transcribed. The repertoire was sequenced with immunoSEQ multiplex PCR; TCRdb's copy has only in-frame clones and lacks some. The repertoire holds hundreds of thousands of clones, with about an eighth as singletons. The sample comprised naive CD4+ T cells from blood. These receptors were taken from a man between 18 and 35 years old with type 1 diabetes.

This clone was detected a few times. The V gene is TRBV5-1, the J gene TRBJ2-3; a possible D gene is TRBD2 (5 bases). Germline-derived CDR1 and CDR2 are SGHRS and YFSETQ. The CDR3 has 15 residues. Trimming took 0 bases from V and 1 from J, leaving 9 bases between them. The CDR3 loop reads CASSLVDLGTDTQYF. In DNA, the CDR3 is TGCGCCAGCAGCTTGGTGGACTTGGGCACAGATACGCAGTATTTT.

The chain employs TRBV9 and TRBJ2-5; weak D call: TRBD2 (6 bases). The V gene's germline CDR1 is SGDLS and CDR2 YYNGEE. The CDR3 is made up of 14 amino acids. Trimming took off 3 bases at V and 9 bases at J, with 18 bases between the two ends. The CDR3 sequence: CASSAGLPLGAQYF. CDR3 DNA: TGTGCCAGCAGCGCGGGACTTCCCCTCGGGGCCCAGTACTTC.

This clone was observed a few times. The chain combines TRBV9 with TRBJ2-3; the D gene is possibly TRBD2 (5 bases). This CDR3 is built from 16 residues. The V and J ends lost 3 bases and 6 bases respectively, with 20 bases between them. Looked up from germline, CDR1 is SGDLS and CDR2 is YYNGEE. CDR3 coding DNA: TGTGCCAGCAGCGCGGATCTCAGCGGAGTACTTGATACGCAGTATTTT. Translating gives CASSADLSGVLDTQYF. Full variable domain (remainder filled in from reference TRBV9 and TRBJ2-3): DSGVTQTPKHLITATGQRVTLRCSPRSGDLSVYWYQQSLDQGLQFLIQYYNGEERAKGNILERFSAQQFPDLHSELNLSSLELGDSALYFCASSADLSGVLDTQYFGPGTRLTVL.

In regard to this clone: A read error is possible here, since a much larger clone lies one base away. Other DNA sequences in the sample encode the same CDR3. This chain joins TRBV7-9 and TRBJ2-1, with 7 positions matching TRBD1. J was trimmed by 5 bases and V by 3 bases; bases with no gene match: 1. This CDR3 is built from 13 residues. Germline V gene data show CDR1 as SEHNR and CDR2 as FQNEAQ (reference sequence). For the CDR3, the DNA is TGTGCCAGCAGCTTGGGACAGAACAATGAGCAGTTCTTC. As protein: CASSLGQNNEQFF. Full variable domain (remainder filled in from reference TRBV7-9 and TRBJ2-1): DTGVSQNPRHKITKRGQNVTFRCDPISEHNRLYWYRQTLGQGPEFLTYFQNEAQLEKSRLLSDRFSAERPKGSFSTLEIQRTEQGDSAMYLCASSLGQNNEQFFGPGTRLTVL.

This clone was picked up a small number of times. The chain combines TRBV7-9 with TRBJ2-1; the D gene is possibly TRBD2 (6 bases). The germline gives CDR1 SEHNR, CDR2 FQNEAQ (reference sequence). V dropped 4 bases and J dropped 1 base, with 23 bases sitting between them. This CDR3 region has 19 residues. The CDR3 sequence: CASSSSGGGPRDSYNEQFF. The CDR3 bases are TGTGCCAGCAGCTCCTCCGGGGGAGGCCCACGGGATTCCTACAATGAGCAGTTCTTC.

This chain connects TRBV6-1 to TRBJ2-2, with D possibly being TRBD2 (6 bases). In germline, CDR1 is MNHNS, CDR2 SASEGT. The CDR3 is 16 amino acids. The V end lost 4 bases, the J end lost 4 bases, and 16 bases lay between the germline ends. The CDR3 nucleotides are TGTGCCAGCAGTGTTAGTTCGGGGACTTCCACCGGGGAGCTGTTTTTT. Its protein product is CASSVSSGTSTGELFF.

This clone was counted a few times. V is TRBV5-6 and J is TRBJ2-7; 8 bases map to TRBD1. Germline CDR1 is SGHDT and CDR2 is YYEEEE. CDR3 length equals 16 residues. J gave up 3 bases and V 1 base, and 9 bases lay outside the gene matches. The CDR3 spells CASSLTGGINLYEQYF. CDR3 nucleotides: TGTGCCAGCAGCTTGACAGGGGGTATCAACCTCTACGAGCAGTACTTC.

The rearrangement joins TRBV18 to TRBJ2-7, with 7 nucleotides matching TRBD2. Germline assignment: CDR1 KGHSH and CDR2 LQKENI. This CDR3 is 15 amino acids long. The ends lost 6 bases at V and 0 bases at J; junction bases unmatched: 8. This CDR3 reads CASSPTSASSYEQYF. The CDR3 bases are TGTGCCAGCTCCCCAACTAGCGCCAGCTCCTACGAGCAGTACTTC.

This chain uses TRBV5-1 with TRBJ2-3; weak D call: TRBD2 (5 bases). Deletions cut 2 bases from V and 6 bases from J, with 13 bases between. The V gene's germline CDR1 is SGHRS and CDR2 YFSETQ. This CDR3 has 14 amino acids. For the CDR3, the DNA is TGCGCCAGCAGCTTTTCACTTAGCGTTGATACGCAGTATTTT. Translating gives CASSFSLSVDTQYF.

In this sample, this clone turned up a few times. CDR3 sequence (DNA): TGTGCCAGCAGCTTAGGCGGCGGGCAGACCCAGTACTTC. It translates to CASSLGGGQTQYF. The rearrangement links TRBV7-2 to TRBJ2-5; maybe TRBD2 (5 bases). The length of the CDR3 is 13 residues. Germline loops: CDR1 SGHTA, CDR2 FQGNSA. With 1 base removed from V and 6 bases from J, the gap between germline ends came to 9 bases.

A word on this clone: Other DNA sequences in this specimen translate into the identical CDR3. The rearrangement links TRBV14 to TRBJ1-1; D remains unclear. This CDR3 spans 13 amino acids. Trimming shortened V by 1 base and J by 1 base, and 4 bases separated the two germline ends. Germline lookup yields CDR1 SGHDN and CDR2 FVKESK. CDR3 nucleotide sequence: TGTGCCAGCAGCCAAGTAGGGAACACTGAAGCTTTCTTT. Protein product: CASSQVGNTEAFF.

The CDR3 DNA reads TGTGCCAGCAGCCGAACAGAGGGGGTTGAAGCTTTCTTT. Amino acids: CASSRTEGVEAFF. V and J are TRBV7-2 and TRBJ1-1; D possibly corresponds to TRBD1 (6 bases). Germline CDR1 is SGHTA and CDR2 is FQGNSA. The CDR3 has 13 residues. Deletions cut 5 bases from V and 7 bases from J, with 14 bases between.

The CDR3 loop is CATGAGANVLTF. In nucleotides, the CDR3 is TGTGCCACCGGGGCTGGGGCCAACGTCCTGACTTTC. V gene TRBV7-3 combines with J gene TRBJ2-6, with D maybe TRBD2 (5 bases). Between the trimmed V and J ends, which lost 10 bases and 2 bases, there was a span of 6 bases. The CDR3 loop spans 12 amino acids. Germline CDR1 reads SGHTA; CDR2 reads FQGTGA.

This clone has only a few counts. The chain joins TRBV2 to TRBJ1-5, with D uncertain. Germline values: CDR1 SNHLY, CDR2 FYNNEI. This CDR3 region has 12 residues. V was cut by 4 bases and J by 2 bases, with 3 bases left in between. CDR3 nucleotide sequence: TGTGCCAGCAGTGTAGGCAATCAGCCCCAGCATTTT. It specifies CASSVGNQPQHF.

To note about this clone: The junction shows a germline mismatch at one end, possibly a read error. The chain carries TRBV7-7 and TRBJ2-2; weak D call: TRBD1 (5 bases). Germline CDR1 reads SSHAT; CDR2 reads FNYEAQ (reference sequence). This CDR3 is built from 13 residues. Here the CDR3 DNA reads TGTGCTAGCAGCTTGGACACCCCGGGGGAGCTGTTTTTT. It translates to CASSLDTPGELFF. The full variable domain, its missing parts supplied by reference TRBV7-7 and TRBJ2-2, is GAGVSQSPRYKVTKRGQDVTLRCDPISSHATLYWYQQALGQGPEFLTYFNYEAQPDKSGLPSDRFSAERPEGSISTLTIQRTEQRDSAMYRCASSLDTPGELFFGEGSRLTVL.

V is TRBV25-1 and J is TRBJ2-5, with D possibly TRBD2 on 7 matching bases. CDR1 is MGHDK and CDR2 is SYGVNS in the germline V gene. Trimming removed 8 bases from V and 3 bases from J, with 19 bases in between. The CDR3 covers 15 residues. The CDR3 here is CASGGAGDWEETQYF. DNA for the CDR3: TGTGCCAGCGGGGGGGCAGGGGACTGGGAAGAGACCCAGTACTTC.

The chain is built from TRBV27 and TRBJ1-2; maybe TRBD1 (6 bases). The CDR3 consists of 15 residues. The germline V and J ends were trimmed by 4 bases and 2 bases, with 14 bases remaining between them. Germline V lookup: CDR1 MNHEY, CDR2 SMNVEV (reference sequence). The CDR3 bases are TGTGCCAGCAGTTCAGGGCAGGGGCGGAACTATGGCTACACCTTC. It yields the protein CASSSGQGRNYGYTF.